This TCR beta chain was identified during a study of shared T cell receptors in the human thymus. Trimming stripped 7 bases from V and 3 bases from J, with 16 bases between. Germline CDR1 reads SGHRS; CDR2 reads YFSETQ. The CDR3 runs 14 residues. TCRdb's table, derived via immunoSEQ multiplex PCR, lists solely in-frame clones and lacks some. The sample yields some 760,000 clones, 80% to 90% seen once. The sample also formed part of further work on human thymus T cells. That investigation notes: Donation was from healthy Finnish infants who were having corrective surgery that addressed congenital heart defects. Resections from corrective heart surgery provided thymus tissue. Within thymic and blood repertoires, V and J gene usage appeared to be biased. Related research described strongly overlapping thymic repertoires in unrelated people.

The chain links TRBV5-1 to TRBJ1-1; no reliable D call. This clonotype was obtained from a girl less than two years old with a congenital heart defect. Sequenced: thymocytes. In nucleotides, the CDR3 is TGCGCCAGCGCCCCCTCGCCGTCGGACACTGAAGCTTTCTTT. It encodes CASAPSPSDTEAFF.